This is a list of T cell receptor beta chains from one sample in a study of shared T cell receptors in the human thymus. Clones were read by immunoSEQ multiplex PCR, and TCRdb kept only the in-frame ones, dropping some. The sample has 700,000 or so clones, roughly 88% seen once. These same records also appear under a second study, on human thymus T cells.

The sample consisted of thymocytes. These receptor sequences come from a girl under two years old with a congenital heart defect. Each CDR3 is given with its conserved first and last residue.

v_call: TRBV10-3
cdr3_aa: CAISESFPDTGELFF

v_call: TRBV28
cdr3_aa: CASNPWRGGPRETQYF

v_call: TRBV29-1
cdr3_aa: CSPGDYSTDTQYF

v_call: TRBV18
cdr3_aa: CASSRTGTGEAYEQYF

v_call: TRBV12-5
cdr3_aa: CASGLDRDTEAFF

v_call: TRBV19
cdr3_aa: CASNEGLQETQYF

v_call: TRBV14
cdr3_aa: CASRGGRDTEAFF

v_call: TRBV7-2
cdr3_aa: CASSDRQGALPSTGELFF

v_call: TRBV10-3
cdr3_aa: CAIRGQKAFF

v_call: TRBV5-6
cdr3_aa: CASSFTGDSPQAYEQYF

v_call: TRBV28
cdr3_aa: CASSFTPIAGGDAGELFF

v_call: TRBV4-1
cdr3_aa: CASSQGSILTGVYNEQFF

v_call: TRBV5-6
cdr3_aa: CASTNPYGQPYEQYF

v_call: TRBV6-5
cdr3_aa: CASRGTGERYEQYF

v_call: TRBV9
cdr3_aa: CASSVGPGSEPLHF

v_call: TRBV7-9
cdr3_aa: CASSLEVFAGHYEQYF

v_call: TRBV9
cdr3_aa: CASSPTDTGELFF

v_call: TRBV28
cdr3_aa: CASFHRGFNYGYTF

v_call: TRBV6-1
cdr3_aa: CASSDGTRSGTDTQYF

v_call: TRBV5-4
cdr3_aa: CASSEPGQGPLGANVLTF

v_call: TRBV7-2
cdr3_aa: CASSLRPGTGRCEQYF

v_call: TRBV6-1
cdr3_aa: CAVGGYGYTF

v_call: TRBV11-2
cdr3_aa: CASSLVLPGGAKNIQYF

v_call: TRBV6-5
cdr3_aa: CASSSESRLSTDTQYF